The 21 T cell receptor beta chains presented below share a single source sample, sequenced in a study of early T cells in non-severe SARS-CoV-2 infection. MiXCR, applied by TCRdb to the 5' RACE reads, yields one record per CDR3 protein. Of roughly 42,000 distinct CDR3 sequences listed, approximately 12% are singletons. Material for sequencing was whole blood. The receptor source for this set is an adult who was a healthcare worker with PCR-confirmed SARS-CoV-2 infection or an uninfected control (not recorded which).

V usage is TRBV3-1 and J usage is TRBJ1-6; D possibly corresponds to TRBD1 (5 bases). V lost 5 bases to trimming and J lost 7 bases, with 12 bases between them. The CDR3 is 14 residues long. Germline CDR1 and CDR2: LGHDT and YNNKEL (reference sequence). For the CDR3, the DNA is TGTGCCAGCAGCAGGGACTCCGCCAATTCACCCCTCCACTTT. Translating gives CASSRDSANSPLHF. Filled out from reference TRBV3-1 and TRBJ1-6, the complete variable domain reads DTAVSQTPKYLVTQMGNDKSIKCEQNLGHDTMYWYKQDSKKFLKIMFSYNNKELIINETVPNRFSPKSPDKAHLNLHINSLELGDSAVYFCASSRDSANSPLHFGNGTRLTVT.

This clonotype has only one observation. A read error may explain this, as a much larger clone is one base away. The chain combines TRBV2 with TRBJ1-2; 12 bases agree with TRBD1. Germline CDR1 is SNHLY and CDR2 is FYNNEI. This CDR3 spans 13 amino acids. The CDR3 bases are TGTGTCAGCAGTGGGACAGGGGGCGATGGCTACACCTTC. Protein sequence: CVSSGTGGDGYTF.

This clonotype was seen at least ten times. The rearrangement joins TRBV7-2 to TRBJ1-2; TRBD1 matches at 7 bases. The CDR3 is 15 amino acids. Per germline, CDR1 SGHTA and CDR2 FQGNSA. J was trimmed by 6 bases and V by 0 bases; bases with no gene match: 7. CDR3 nucleotides: TGTGCCAGCAGCTTAGCAGACAGGGTAATTGATGGCTACACCTTC. This translates into CASSLADRVIDGYTF.

This clonotype was counted at least ten times. This chain links TRBV2 with TRBJ1-2, with 7 bases aligning to TRBD1. V dropped 5 bases and J dropped 6; count of bases not matched to a gene: 6. The germline CDR1 and CDR2 sequences are SNHLY and FYNNEI. This CDR3 comprises 13 residues. For the CDR3, the DNA is TGTGCCAGCAGTAACACCGGGACAGATGGCTACACCTTC. Protein sequence: CASSNTGTDGYTF.

There are a few counts of this clonotype. The chain couples TRBV19 to TRBJ2-7; 8 bases map to TRBD2. This CDR3 comprises 17 residues. The J segment lost 0 bases and the V segment lost 6 bases, leaving 13 bases of the junction unmatched. CDR1 LNHDA and CDR2 SQIVND come from the germline V gene (reference sequence). For the CDR3, the DNA is TGTGCCAGTAGCGTCATTTTTGGCGGGAGGTCCTCCTACGAGCAGTACTTC. This encodes CASSVIFGGRSSYEQYF.

This clonotype was seen a few times. The chain joins TRBV2 to TRBJ2-5; a weak D match, TRBD2 (5 bases). The germline gives CDR1 SNHLY, CDR2 FYNNEI. The V end was cut by 7 bases, the J end by 4 bases, with 13 bases between. The CDR3 runs to 13 residues. The CDR3 sequence: CASNSARGETQYF. The CDR3 DNA is TGTGCCAGCAACAGCGCCCGGGGAGAGACCCAGTACTTC.

This clonotype was picked up many times. This chain uses TRBV28 with TRBJ1-2; D gene unclear. Per the germline V gene, CDR1 is MDHEN and CDR2 is SYDVKM. Trimming took 6 bases from V and 0 from J, leaving 5 bases between them. There are 12 residues in the CDR3. The CDR3 loop is CASRIPNYGYTF. DNA of the CDR3: TGTGCCAGCAGGATACCTAACTATGGCTACACCTTC.

There are a few counts of this clonotype. The chain joins TRBV4-3 to TRBJ2-2, with a weak D call TRBD1 (6 bases). The CDR3 has 15 amino acids. Trimming cost V 7 bases and J 0 bases, with 12 bases left between them. Germline V gene data show CDR1 as LGHNA and CDR2 as YSLEER. CDR3 DNA sequence: TGCGCCAGCAATAGGGGGAATGCGAACACCGGGGAGCTGTTTTTT. Protein: CASNRGNANTGELFF.

V and J are TRBV20-1 and TRBJ1-2; tentative D call: TRBD1 (5 bases). Trimming stripped 1 base from V and 6 bases from J, with 15 bases between. The CDR3 totals 14 residues. Germline V gene sequence: CDR1 DFQATT, CDR2 SNEGSKA (reference sequence). In DNA, the CDR3 is TGCAGTGCTAGAGGCTATCGGCAGGGTAATGGCTACACCTTC. It is translated as CSARGYRQGNGYTF.

This clonotype was recorded only once. A clone one base away is much larger, so this may be a read error. The chain couples TRBV7-9 to TRBJ1-1; D possibly corresponds to TRBD1 (5 bases). This CDR3 spans 13 amino acids. Per the germline V gene, CDR1 is SEHNR and CDR2 is FQNEAQ (reference sequence). V lost 4 bases, J lost 1 base, and 7 bases lay in between. CDR3 sequence: CASSSRANTEAFF. The CDR3 DNA follows: TGTGCCAGCAGCTCCAGGGCGAACACTGAAGCTTTCTTT.

This clonotype has at least ten counts. This chain uses TRBV7-3 with TRBJ1-3; no firm D call. The CDR3 has 16 amino acids. The ends were cut back, 4 bases at V and 4 bases at J, with 17 bases in the middle. The germline V gene encodes CDR1 SGHTA and CDR2 FQGTGA. The CDR3 loop reads CASSSGPLGAGNTIYF. The CDR3 DNA reads TGTGCCAGCAGCTCCGGACCGCTCGGTGCGGGAAACACCATATATTTT.

This sequence joins TRBV7-6 and TRBJ1-1; D is possibly TRBD1 (6 bases). The V gene's germline CDR1 is SGHVS and CDR2 FNYEAQ. V lost 8 bases, J lost 3 bases, and 13 bases lay in between. The CDR3 consists of 13 residues. The CDR3 loop is CASSSGGHTEAFF. The CDR3 DNA reads as TGTGCCAGCTCCTCGGGGGGCCACACTGAAGCTTTCTTT.

This clonotype was seen a few times. The gene calls are TRBV5-4 and TRBJ2-1; D is unresolved. Between the trimmed V and J ends, which lost 6 bases and 2 bases, there was a span of 12 bases. The CDR3 extends over 14 amino acids. Germline CDR1 is SGHNT and CDR2 is YYREEE (reference sequence). The CDR3 bases are TGTGCCAGCACAAAGGGTGGGGCCTACAATGAGCAGTTCTTC. This encodes CASTKGGAYNEQFF.

A few counts support this clonotype. The chain couples TRBV6-6 to TRBJ1-4; possibly TRBD1 for D (5 bases). V was trimmed by 5 bases and J by 2 bases, leaving 9 bases between them. This CDR3 contains 14 residues. The germline CDR1 and CDR2 sequences are MNHNY and SVGAGI (reference sequence). The CDR3 coding sequence is TGTGCCAGCAGTCCCGGGGGGACTAATGAAAAACTGTTTTTT. This encodes CASSPGGTNEKLFF.

This clonotype was found a few times. The rearrangement uses TRBV7-8 and TRBJ2-3; 7 positions match TRBD2. The V and J ends lost 4 bases and 4 bases, in that order; junction bases with no gene match: 14. CDR3 size: 17 residues. Germline V gene data show CDR1 as SGHVS and CDR2 as FQNEAQ. In nucleotides, the CDR3 is TGTGCCAGCAGCTCCCCTCCTAGCGGAAAGGTAGCAGATACGCAGTATTTT. Amino acid sequence: CASSSPPSGKVADTQYF.

V and J are TRBV10-3 and TRBJ2-7, with TRBD2 matching over 8 bases. The V gene end was trimmed by 4 bases and the J gene end by 9 bases; junction bases not matched to a gene: 20. This CDR3 region has 17 residues. Germline V CDR1 and CDR2: ENHRY, SYGVKD. The CDR3 DNA reads TGTGCCATCAGTGTTTACCAATCGTCTAGCGGGTCCGGAGGGCAGTACTTC. Residues: CAISVYQSSSGSGGQYF.

This clonotype was recorded a few times. V and J are TRBV18 and TRBJ2-3; tentative D call: TRBD2 (5 bases). The germline V gene has CDR1 KGHSH and CDR2 LQKENI. The CDR3 contains 15 residues. The germline V and J ends were trimmed by 2 bases and 3 bases, with 12 bases remaining between them. DNA of the CDR3: TGTGCCAGCTCACCAGTCTCTAGCTCAACAGATACGCAGTATTTT. This sequence encodes CASSPVSSSTDTQYF.

This clonotype has a count of ten or more. The chain couples TRBV4-1 to TRBJ2-3; 10 bases align to TRBD2. Germline V gene data show CDR1 as MGHRA and CDR2 as YSYEKL. The CDR3 is made up of 17 amino acids. Trimming removed 5 bases from V and 3 bases from J; junction bases left unmatched: 11. The DNA for the CDR3 is TGCGCCAGCAGCTCCCCCTCTAGCGGGAGTGAGACAGATACGCAGTATTTT. Amino acids: CASSSPSSGSETDTQYF.

This clonotype was seen repeatedly, ten times or more. The V call is TRBV19, the J call TRBJ2-3; 9 bases line up with TRBD1. In germline, CDR1 is LNHDA, CDR2 SQIVND (reference sequence). Trimming took 7 bases from V and 4 from J; bases not matched to a gene: 9. The CDR3 spans 15 residues. The DNA for the CDR3 is TGTGCCAGTACCAAGACAGGGGGTTGGGCAGATACGCAGTATTTT. Amino acid sequence: CASTKTGGWADTQYF.

This clonotype was seen ten or more times. DNA of the CDR3: TGCGCCAGCAGCTTGTTAGGCGGGGGAGGCAATGAGCAGTTCTTC. Translating it yields CASSLLGGGGNEQFF. The V gene is TRBV5-1, the J gene TRBJ2-1, with 7 bases that match TRBD2. CDR1 SGHRS and CDR2 YFSETQ come from the germline V gene. This CDR3 has 15 residues. J gave up 6 bases and V 1 base, and 7 bases lay outside the gene matches.

The CDR3: CASSLVKNTQYF. DNA of the CDR3: TGTGCCAGCAGTTTAGTGAAGAATACGCAGTATTTT. This chain links TRBV12-3 or TRBV12-4 with TRBJ2-3, with D hard to call. V gave up 1 base and J gave up 7 bases, with 6 bases separating them. The CDR3 has 12 amino acids.